This T cell receptor beta chain emerged from a study of cytomegalovirus exposure and HLA in healthy donors. Overall study findings and caveats: The authors listed 150 or so TCR beta chains as cytomegalovirus-associated. Researchers reported in a later analysis that a missense DCLRE1C variant was tied to TCR beta V- and J-gene trimming.

Primers for the PCR totalled 60 Vbeta and 13 Jbeta. Measured with immunoSEQ multiplex PCR; TCRdb has only the in-frame clones, and not every one. The sample contains 150,000 to 200,000 clones, 75% to 85% of which appear only once. This clone was counted only a few times. Antigen: not known. The CDR3 contains 14 residues. Trimming cost V 4 bases and J 1 base; bases outside gene matches: 3. CDR1 is SGHRS and CDR2 is YFSETQ in the germline V gene. This TCR derives from a woman aged 25-40 years in good health and CMV-seropositive. The chain uses TRBV5-1 and TRBJ2-5, with 8 bases aligning to TRBD2. The sequenced material came from PBMCs. DNA of the CDR3: TGCGCCAGCAGCCGCGGGGGGTTCCAAGAGACCCAGTACTTC. It specifies CASSRGGFQETQYF. Combining the CDR3 with reference TRBV5-1 and TRBJ2-5 gives the whole variable domain KAGVTQTPRYLIKTRGQQVTLSCSPISGHRSVSWYQQTPGQGLQFLFEYFSETQRNKGNFPGRFSGRQFSNSRSEMNVSTLELGDSALYLCASSRGGFQETQYFGPGTRLLVL.